The present entry profiles one T cell receptor beta chain with its context. This clone may be a read error of a much larger clone one base away. The data are from a study of tumor-infiltrating lymphocytes in primary liver carcinoma. In germline, CDR1 is MNHNS, CDR2 SASEGT. The CDR3 runs to 13 residues. Starting material for RNA and DNA co-extraction consisted of about 20-30 mg of unsorted bulk tissue. From roughly 0.55 ug of total RNA, TCR beta-specific cDNA was reverse-transcribed using a constant-region primer. Three nested multiplex PCR rounds, a slightly modified ARM-PCR, produced the libraries for TCR beta. PCR rounds one and two used TRBV1-TRBV30 forward primers with a C-beta reverse primer for 10 cycles each. Each CDR3 protein is one row after TCRdb ran MiXCR on the multiplex PCR reads. The sample has about 30,000 distinct CDR3 sequences, 71% seen once.

This receptor was identified in a woman aged 30 to 39 with primary liver carcinoma and hepatitis B virus infection. Specimen: liver tumor tissue from sampling region 3. Subset defined: tumor region T3, left-lateral pole. The V gene is TRBV6-1, the J gene TRBJ1-2; tentatively, D is TRBD1 (5 bases). This CDR3 is CPSSGPGYYGYTF. CDR3 nucleotide sequence: TGTCCCAGCAGCGGGCCAGGGTACTATGGCTACACCTTC.